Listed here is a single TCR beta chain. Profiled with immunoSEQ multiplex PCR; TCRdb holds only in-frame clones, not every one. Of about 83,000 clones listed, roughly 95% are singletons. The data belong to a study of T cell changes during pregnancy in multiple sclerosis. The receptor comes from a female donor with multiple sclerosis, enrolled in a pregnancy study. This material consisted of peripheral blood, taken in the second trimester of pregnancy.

In nucleotides, the CDR3 is TGTGCCAGCAGCTTGGTGGGGGGGAGCACAGATACGCAGTATTTT. Amino acid sequence: CASSLVGGSTDTQYF. The chain carries TRBV5-6 and TRBJ2-3; 7 positions agree with TRBD2. Unmatched junction bases numbered 1, after V lost 0 bases and J lost 0 bases. Germline-derived CDR1 and CDR2 are SGHDT and YYEEEE. The CDR3 extends over 15 amino acids.